This entry lists 25 T cell receptor beta chains sequenced from one sample in a study of blood T cell repertoires in COVID-19 (dated by TCRdb to between 2020 and 2021). The receptor library was made with the immunoSEQ multiplex PCR assay. Here the immuneACCESS table is served through TCRdb, limited to in-frame sequences with V and J called. Missing clones are a known gap in these copies; in checked studies unresolved V genes cover under half, and the rest lacks a known reason. The sample table lists about 210,000 clones, around 81% of them with a count of one. The ten most abundant clones make up just under 9% of the sample. Material: PBMCs or T cells enriched from blood (not recorded which). The receptor source for this set is a woman in her 50s with acute COVID-19.

This clone came up once. This sequence joins TRBV28 and TRBJ2-1; 12 nucleotides align to TRBD2. J lost 7 bases, V lost 5 bases, and 6 bases had no gene match. Germline V lookup: CDR1 MDHEN, CDR2 SYDVKM. CDR3 length: 15 residues. CDR3 region: CASSPGTSGRNEQFF. CDR3 bases: TGTGCCAGCAGTCCGGGGACTAGCGGGCGGAATGAGCAGTTCTTC.

V usage is TRBV7-9 and J usage is TRBJ2-5, with D perhaps matching TRBD2 (6 bases). Germline CDR1 SEHNR, CDR2 FQNEAQ (reference sequence). The CDR3 is made up of 14 amino acids. V lost 3 bases to trimming and J lost 2 bases, with 10 bases between them. As DNA, the CDR3 is TGTGCCAGCAGCTTTTCCGGGGGACAAGAGACCCAGTACTTC. Its protein is CASSFSGGQETQYF.

The chain combines TRBV18 with TRBJ2-2; 8 bases map to TRBD2. CDR1 is KGHSH, CDR2 LQKENI, per germline. CDR3 length: 16 amino acids. V was clipped by 4 bases and J by 6 bases; unmatched bases: 10. The DNA for the CDR3 is TGTGCCAGCTCACTTACTGCGGGAGGAAATCCCGGGGAGCTGTTTTTT. Its translation is CASSLTAGGNPGELFF.

Of note for this clone: Mismatch with germline at one junction end may stem from a read error. Additional DNA sequences in this sample encode the identical CDR3. The chain is built from TRBV3-1 (or the pseudogene TRBV3-2) and TRBJ1-6, with D hard to call. CDR3 length equals 13 residues. CDR1 and CDR2 (germline): LGHDT, YNNKEL (reference sequence). The CDR3 coding sequence is TGTGCCAGCAGCCCAGACGACTCGTCACCTCTCCACTTT. It translates to CASSPDDSSPLHF.

This clone was observed a single time. This chain links TRBV7-2 with TRBJ2-5, with D maybe TRBD2 (6 bases). Looked up from germline, CDR1 is SGHTA and CDR2 is FQGNSA. V lost 5 bases and J 7 bases, leaving 20 bases between the germline ends. This CDR3 region has 15 residues. The DNA for the CDR3 is TGTGCCAGCAGCCCCCCCCCTTCCGGGAGAGGGACCCAGTACTTC. This sequence encodes CASSPPPSGRGTQYF.

This sequence joins TRBV7-2 and TRBJ1-3; perhaps TRBD1 as D (5 bases). The germline CDR1 and CDR2 sequences are SGHTA and FQGNSA. V gave up 5 bases and J gave up 1 base, with 9 bases separating them. The CDR3 covers 14 residues. The chain's CDR3 is CASSPGGSGNTIYF. The CDR3 nucleotides read TGTGCCAGCAGCCCCGGGGGGTCTGGAAACACCATATATTTT. The full variable domain, completed using reference TRBV7-2 and TRBJ1-3, is GAGVSQSPSNKVTEKGKDVELRCDPISGHTALYWYRQSLGQGLEFLIYFQGNSAPDKSGLPSDRFSAERTGGSVSTLTIQRTQQEDSAVYLCASSPGGSGNTIYFGEGSWLTVV.

The chain is built from TRBV11-3 and TRBJ2-3; 13 bases are a match to TRBD2. Germline CDR1 SGHNT, CDR2 YENEEA. After removal of 0 bases from V and 6 bases from J, the junction contained 9 bases not matched to a gene. The CDR3 is 18 amino acids. The CDR3 spells CASSLDYGTSGEVDTQYF. For the CDR3, the DNA is TGTGCCAGCAGCTTAGATTATGGGACTAGCGGGGAAGTGGATACGCAGTATTTT.

This clone has more than one count but fewer than ten. The rearrangement uses TRBV19 and TRBJ2-7; D is unresolved. Per germline, CDR1 LNHDA and CDR2 SQIVND (reference sequence). The V gene lost 3 bases and the J gene lost 8 bases, with 14 bases spanning the gap. This CDR3 has 13 residues. The CDR3 spells CASSMGELKKQYF. The DNA for the CDR3 is TGTGCCAGTAGTATGGGCGAGTTGAAGAAGCAGTACTTC. The full variable domain, completed using reference TRBV19 and TRBJ2-7, is DGGITQSPKYLFRKEGQNVTLSCEQNLNHDAMYWYRQDPGQGLRLIYYSQIVNDFQKGDIAEGYSVSREKKESFPLTVTSAQKNPTAFYLCASSMGELKKQYFGPGTRLTVT.

The genes are TRBV18 and TRBJ2-3; D is possibly TRBD2 (6 bases). Trimming took off 4 bases at V and 6 bases at J, with 11 bases between the two ends. CDR3 size: 13 residues. The germline V gene has CDR1 KGHSH and CDR2 LQKENI. As DNA, the CDR3 is TGTGCCAGCTCACTCGCGGGGCCTGATACGCAGTATTTT. Translation: CASSLAGPDTQYF.

The chain joins TRBV28 to TRBJ1-5; D is possibly TRBD1 (5 bases). Deletions cut 5 bases from V and 2 bases from J, with 16 bases between. Germline loops: CDR1 MDHEN, CDR2 SYDVKM. This CDR3 is 16 amino acids long. The CDR3 region has the DNA TGTGCCAGCAGTAGACCGTTGGGGGGAGGCAATCAGCCCCAGCATTTT. Residues: CASSRPLGGGNQPQHF.

The V and J genes are TRBV18 and TRBJ2-3; D is possibly TRBD1 (5 bases). Trimming stripped 5 bases from V and 3 bases from J, with 12 bases between. This CDR3 comprises 14 residues. From germline, CDR1 is KGHSH and CDR2 LQKENI. The CDR3 DNA follows: TGTGCCAGCTCAAAGCAGGGTGTTACAGATACGCAGTATTTT. This codes for CASSKQGVTDTQYF.

The chain has TRBV5-4 and TRBJ2-1, with D uncertain. V was trimmed by 5 bases and J by 0 bases, leaving 9 bases between them. The CDR3 runs 14 residues. CDR1 and CDR2 (germline): SGHNT, YYREEE (reference sequence). The CDR3 reads CASSFPSSYNEQFF. In DNA, the CDR3 is TGTGCCAGCAGTTTCCCCAGCTCCTACAATGAGCAGTTCTTC. The whole variable domain, remainder taken from reference TRBV5-4 and TRBJ2-1, is ETGVTQSPTHLIKTRGQQVTLRCSSQSGHNTVSWYQQALGQGPQFIFQYYREEENGRGNFPPRFSGLQFPNYSSELNVNALELDDSALYLCASSFPSSYNEQFFGPGTRLTVL.

The V and J genes are TRBV7-2 and TRBJ2-5, with 9 bases fitting TRBD2. Germline V gives CDR1 SGHTA, CDR2 FQGNSA. Trimming removed 4 bases from V and 2 bases from J; junction bases left unmatched: 5. The CDR3 consists of 15 residues. The CDR3 loop reads CASSSFLAGQETQYF. The CDR3 bases are TGTGCCAGCAGCTCGTTTCTAGCGGGACAAGAGACCCAGTACTTC.

The V gene is TRBV28, the J gene TRBJ1-2, with a tentative D call TRBD1 (5 bases). This CDR3 spans 13 amino acids. Trimming stripped 2 bases from V and 8 bases from J, with 12 bases between. Germline V gene data show CDR1 as MDHEN and CDR2 as SYDVKM. This CDR3 reads CASSLPQGYGYTF. Written as DNA, the CDR3 is TGTGCCAGCAGTTTACCCCAGGGATACGGCTACACCTTC.

The rearrangement uses TRBV5-8 and TRBJ1-1; TRBD1 is a possible D gene (6 bases). The CDR3 loop spans 13 amino acids. Trimming cost V 10 bases and J 7 bases, with 20 bases left between them. The germline gives CDR1 SGHTS, CDR2 YDEGEE. CDR3 amino acids: CARRGGRQGEAFF. For the CDR3, the DNA is TGTGCCCGAAGGGGGGGGCGGCAGGGTGAAGCTTTCTTT. The whole variable domain, filled in from reference TRBV5-8 and TRBJ1-1, reads EAGVTQSPTHLIKTRGQQATLRCSPISGHTSVYWYQQALGLGLQFLLWYDEGEERNRGNFPPRFSGRQFPNYSSELNVNALELEDSALYLCARRGGRQGEAFFGQGTRLTVV.

This rearrangement joins TRBV24-1 to TRBJ2-1, with TRBD2 matching 12 bases. This CDR3 has 14 residues. Germline loops: CDR1 KGHDR, CDR2 SFDVKD. V was pared by 5 bases and J by 7 bases, with 2 bases of the junction left unmatched. CDR3 region: CATSGTSGINEQFF. The DNA for the CDR3 is TGTGCCACCAGTGGGACTAGCGGGATAAATGAGCAGTTCTTC.

The chain couples TRBV4-2 to TRBJ1-4; perhaps TRBD1 as D (5 bases). The CDR3 is made up of 16 amino acids. The germline V gene encodes CDR1 LGHNA and CDR2 YNFKEQ. Trimming removed 1 base from V and 4 bases from J, with 13 bases in between. CDR3 bases: TGTGCCAGCAGCCAAGGGTCGGCAGGGAATAATGAAAAACTGTTTTTT. Encoded protein: CASSQGSAGNNEKLFF.

V usage is TRBV11-2 and J usage is TRBJ2-7, with a tentative D call TRBD1 (6 bases). This CDR3 is 14 amino acids long. Germline CDR1 reads SGHAT; CDR2 reads FQNNGV. Deletions cut 5 bases from V and 2 bases from J, with 13 bases between. The CDR3 DNA is TGTGCCAGCAGCCGTCGGGACACTGCCTACGAGCAGTACTTC. Amino acid sequence: CASSRRDTAYEQYF.

The genes are TRBV29-1 and TRBJ2-1, with 7 bases matching TRBD2. The CDR3 is 15 amino acids. Germline CDR1 SQVTM, CDR2 ANQGSEA. The V gene end was trimmed by 5 bases and the J gene end by 8 bases; junction bases not matched to a gene: 15. CDR3 sequence reads: CSVLKRDPLSDEQFF. CDR3 in DNA: TGCAGCGTTCTGAAGCGGGACCCTCTTTCGGATGAGCAGTTCTTC.

The chain employs TRBV6-2 or TRBV6-3 and TRBJ1-2; a possible D gene is TRBD1 (6 bases). The CDR3 is 16 amino acids. V dropped 6 bases and J dropped 6 bases, with 23 bases sitting between them. Germline lookup yields CDR1 MNHEY and CDR2 SVGEGT. This CDR3 reads CASSPAGGLEVHGYTF. The CDR3 DNA sequence: TGTGCCAGCAGCCCCGCCGGGGGGCTCGAAGTTCATGGCTACACCTTC.

This clone was recorded a few times. The chain is built from TRBV28 and TRBJ2-1; 9 positions match TRBD2. The CDR3 sequence is 14 residues long. Trimming removed 11 bases from V and 2 bases from J; junction bases left unmatched: 7. Germline V CDR1 and CDR2: MDHEN, SYDVKM. The CDR3 nucleotides are TGTGCCGGTCAGACTAGCGGACCCTACAATGAGCAGTTCTTC. This codes for CAGQTSGPYNEQFF.

V and J are TRBV19 and TRBJ1-2; no firm D call. V was trimmed by 7 bases and J by 7 bases, leaving 19 bases between them. Germline V lookup: CDR1 LNHDA, CDR2 SQIVND (reference sequence). CDR3 length equals 14 residues. The CDR3 DNA reads as TGTGCCAGTAAGGCGGCCAGAAGCCTGGGTGGCTACACCTTC. This encodes CASKAARSLGGYTF. The complete variable domain, with remaining parts taken from reference TRBV19 and TRBJ1-2, reads DGGITQSPKYLFRKEGQNVTLSCEQNLNHDAMYWYRQDPGQGLRLIYYSQIVNDFQKGDIAEGYSVSREKKESFPLTVTSAQKNPTAFYLCASKAARSLGGYTFGSGTRLTVV.

This chain uses TRBV7-8 with TRBJ2-1; 12 bases map to TRBD1. V lost 6 bases and J lost 10; bases outside the gene matches: 13. The CDR3 is made up of 16 amino acids. Germline V lookup: CDR1 SGHVS, CDR2 FQNEAQ. CDR3 sequence (DNA): TGTGCCAGCAGACGCCTGGGACAGGGGGCGCAAGGAGAGCAGTTCTTC. The encoded protein is CASRRLGQGAQGEQFF.

V and J are TRBV5-1 and TRBJ1-1; no firm D call. The V end was cut by 4 bases, the J end by 0 bases, with 13 bases between. Germline CDR1 and CDR2: SGHRS and YFSETQ. This CDR3 has 15 amino acids. The CDR3 protein is CASSAARGLNTEAFF. In nucleotides, the CDR3 is TGCGCCAGCAGCGCCGCCCGAGGGCTGAACACTGAAGCTTTCTTT.

This rearrangement joins TRBV7-3 to TRBJ1-2; TRBD1 matches 9 bases. Trimming took 4 bases from V and 0 from J; bases not matched to a gene: 9. This CDR3 has 17 amino acids. From germline, CDR1 is SGHTA and CDR2 FQGTGA. The CDR3 loop reads CASSSQGGTGTNYGYTF. The CDR3 DNA is TGTGCCAGCAGCTCACAAGGCGGGACAGGGACTAACTATGGCTACACCTTC.